The 19 T cell receptor beta chains reported below all come from one sample, sequenced in a study of cytomegalovirus exposure and HLA in healthy donors. Use of 60 Vbeta and 13 Jbeta primers characterized the PCR. The table came from immunoSEQ multiplex PCR; TCRdb's copy has only in-frame clones and leaves some out. The sample gives under 85,000 clones, more than 75% of which show up once; roughly 3.5% is in the top ten. Sequenced input: PBMCs. These TCRs come from a man between 18 and 35 years old in good health and CMV-seronegative.

This chain uses TRBV5-4 with TRBJ2-2, with 10 bases identical to TRBD2. V lost 1 base, J lost 7 bases, and 4 bases stayed unmatched. Germline values: CDR1 SGHNT, CDR2 YYREEE (reference sequence). The CDR3 runs 15 residues. CDR3 protein: CASSLLAGGDGELFF. In DNA, the CDR3 is TGTGCCAGCAGCTTGTTAGCGGGGGGAGACGGGGAGCTGTTTTTT.

This chain uses TRBV6-5 with TRBJ2-2; D uncertain. This CDR3 has 11 amino acids. V gave up 2 bases and J gave up 7 bases, with 2 bases separating them. Germline V CDR1 and CDR2: MNHEY, SVGAGI. CDR3 in amino acids: CASSYLGELFF. CDR3 DNA: TGTGCCAGCAGTTACCTCGGGGAGCTGTTTTTT.

In this sample, this clone turned up a few times. The rearrangement links TRBV20-1 to TRBJ2-3; D not resolved. There are 11 residues in the CDR3. Germline V CDR1 and CDR2: DFQATT, SNEGSKA (reference sequence). With 4 bases removed from V and 2 bases from J, the gap between germline ends came to 4 bases. The CDR3: CSATHTDTQYF. In DNA, the CDR3 is TGCAGTGCTACCCACACAGATACGCAGTATTTT.

This chain joins TRBV19 and TRBJ2-1; 8 bases fit TRBD2. Germline loops: CDR1 LNHDA, CDR2 SQIVND (reference sequence). This CDR3 is built from 13 residues. V gave up 6 bases and J gave up 5 bases; unmatched junction bases: 3. The DNA for the CDR3 is TGTGCCAGTAGGGGTAGCGGGGACAATGAGCAGTTCTTC. It encodes CASRGSGDNEQFF.

The V gene is TRBV7-9, the J gene TRBJ2-3; D perhaps matches TRBD1 (6 bases). With 1 base removed from V and 4 bases from J, the gap between germline ends came to 18 bases. Germline CDR1 and CDR2: SEHNR and FQNEAQ (reference sequence). The CDR3 is made up of 17 amino acids. The CDR3: CASSLGTDSITADTQYF. The CDR3 region has the DNA TGTGCCAGCAGCTTAGGGACGGACAGTATCACGGCAGATACGCAGTATTTT. Complete variable domain (other parts from reference TRBV7-9 and TRBJ2-3): DTGVSQNPRHKITKRGQNVTFRCDPISEHNRLYWYRQTLGQGPEFLTYFQNEAQLEKSRLLSDRFSAERPKGSFSTLEIQRTEQGDSAMYLCASSLGTDSITADTQYFGPGTRLTVL.

The V and J genes are TRBV13 and TRBJ1-3, with D perhaps matching TRBD1 (6 bases). Between the trimmed V and J ends, which lost 4 bases and 0 bases, there was a span of 13 bases. Germline V gives CDR1 PRHDT, CDR2 FYEKMQ (reference sequence). This CDR3 comprises 16 residues. The CDR3 protein is CASSSSWTDSGNTIYF. CDR3 coding DNA: TGTGCCAGCAGCTCCTCCTGGACAGACTCTGGAAACACCATATATTTT. The full variable domain, in which reference TRBV13 and TRBJ1-3 provide the parts outside the CDR3, is AAGVIQSPRHLIKEKRETATLKCYPIPRHDTVYWYQQGPGQDPQFLISFYEKMQSDKGSIPDRFSAQQFSDYHSELNMSSLELGDSALYFCASSSSWTDSGNTIYFGEGSWLTVV.

The chain uses TRBV11-2 and TRBJ2-3, with TRBD2 matching 8 bases. CDR1 SGHAT and CDR2 FQNNGV come from the germline V gene. J lost 1 base, V lost 1 base, and 4 bases had no gene match. This CDR3 spans 16 amino acids. The CDR3 DNA is TGTGCCAGCAGCTTAGGAGCGGGGGCAGGCACAGATACGCAGTATTTT. Translating it yields CASSLGAGAGTDTQYF.

This chain links TRBV27 with TRBJ1-4; D is unclear. Germline assignment: CDR1 MNHEY and CDR2 SMNVEV (reference sequence). Trimming took off 5 bases at V and 6 bases at J, with 10 bases between the two ends. CDR3 length: 13 residues. CDR3 sequence reads: CASSPGKDEKLFF. The DNA of the CDR3 is TGTGCCAGCAGTCCGGGGAAAGATGAAAAACTGTTTTTT.

The chain recombines TRBV6-1 with TRBJ2-7; 7 positions agree with TRBD1. In germline, CDR1 is MNHNS, CDR2 SASEGT. J gave up 4 bases and V 4 bases, and 7 bases lay outside the gene matches. The CDR3 totals 14 residues. CDR3 coding DNA: TGTGCCAGCAGTGCCCGGGACAGCAAGTACGAGCAGTACGTC. It encodes CASSARDSKYEQYV.

This clone came up once. The J gene is TRBJ1-2, the V gene TRBV19, with D perhaps matching TRBD1 (5 bases). With 7 bases removed from V and 2 bases from J, the gap between germline ends came to 14 bases. The CDR3 extends over 14 amino acids. Germline V lookup: CDR1 LNHDA, CDR2 SQIVND (reference sequence). The CDR3 protein is CASIASPGNYGYTF. The CDR3 DNA reads as TGTGCCAGTATTGCAAGCCCAGGGAACTATGGCTACACCTTC.

The gene calls are TRBV5-1 and TRBJ1-1, with D perhaps matching TRBD1 (5 bases). Germline CDR1 reads SGHRS; CDR2 reads YFSETQ. The CDR3 runs 15 residues. The V end was cut by 0 bases, the J end by 3 bases, with 12 bases between. The CDR3 here is CASSLAAGRDTEAFF. DNA for the CDR3: TGCGCCAGCAGCTTGGCCGCAGGGAGGGACACTGAAGCTTTCTTT.

Regarding this clone: This sample includes further DNA sequences coding for the same CDR3. The rearrangement joins TRBV5-1 to TRBJ1-6, with a tentative D call TRBD1 (6 bases). Trimming cost V 1 base and J 10 bases, with 15 bases left between them. CDR3 size: 15 residues. Germline values: CDR1 SGHRS, CDR2 YFSETQ. The CDR3: CASSLNGGAGSPLHF. In DNA form, the CDR3 reads TGCGCCAGCAGCTTGAATGGGGGCGCGGGCTCACCCCTCCACTTT.

The genes are TRBV25-1 and TRBJ1-1; 9 bases align to TRBD1. Looked up from germline, CDR1 is MGHDK and CDR2 is SYGVNS. V shed 4 bases, J shed 1 base, and the junction held 4 bases outside the gene matches. CDR3 length equals 15 residues. CDR3 DNA sequence: TGTGCCAGCAGTGTGGGACAGGGACGGAACACTGAAGCTTTCTTT. It codes for CASSVGQGRNTEAFF.

The chain employs TRBV28 and TRBJ1-5; no clear D gene. CDR3 length: 12 residues. With 7 bases removed from V and 6 bases from J, the gap between germline ends came to 10 bases. Looked up from germline, CDR1 is MDHEN and CDR2 is SYDVKM. The CDR3 here is CASKAGIQPQHF. The CDR3 DNA follows: TGTGCCAGCAAGGCAGGTATTCAGCCCCAGCATTTT.

The chain is built from TRBV7-6 and TRBJ2-1; 7 positions agree with TRBD2. The germline V gene has CDR1 SGHVS and CDR2 FNYEAQ. The CDR3 runs to 16 residues. V gave up 1 base and J gave up 3 bases; unmatched junction bases: 6. CDR3 residues: CASSLVGGDYYNEQFF. Written as DNA, the CDR3 is TGTGCCAGCAGCTTAGTGGGAGGGGACTACTACAATGAGCAGTTCTTC.

This clone was seen just once. The rearrangement links TRBV2 to TRBJ1-1; 8 positions agree with TRBD1. V was clipped by 6 bases and J by 0 bases; unmatched bases: 6. The CDR3 has 15 residues. Germline values: CDR1 SNHLY, CDR2 FYNNEI. CDR3 nucleotide sequence: TGTGCCAGCAGAACGGACAGGGCTATGAACACTGAAGCTTTCTTT. This encodes CASRTDRAMNTEAFF.

The rearrangement uses TRBV7-6 and TRBJ1-1, with 9 bases matching TRBD1. Losses at the gene ends were 5 bases for V and 3 bases for J; bases not matched to a gene: 7. CDR1 and CDR2 (germline): SGHVS, FNYEAQ. The CDR3 is 15 residues long. The CDR3 sequence is CASSPLGQGYTEAFF. CDR3 nucleotide sequence: TGTGCCAGCAGCCCACTGGGACAGGGTTACACTGAAGCTTTCTTT.

This clone was detected once. This chain connects TRBV11-1 to TRBJ1-1, with D uncertain. The CDR3 covers 13 residues. The V end was cut by 3 bases, the J end by 0 bases, with 5 bases between. Per germline, CDR1 SGHAT and CDR2 FQDESV (reference sequence). The CDR3 bases are TGTGCCAGCAGCTTCAGTGTGAACACTGAAGCTTTCTTT. This gives the protein CASSFSVNTEAFF.

This chain connects TRBV6-4 to TRBJ2-3; 9 bases agree with TRBD1. The germline V gene encodes CDR1 MRHNA and CDR2 SNTAGT. V was clipped by 6 bases and J by 3 bases; unmatched bases: 7. The CDR3 spans 15 residues. Here the CDR3 reads CASSLTGTGTDTQYF. The CDR3 coding sequence is TGTGCCAGCAGCCTCACCGGGACAGGGACAGATACGCAGTATTTT.